Below, 11 T cell receptor beta chains from the same sample are listed, as sequenced in a study of blood T cell repertoires in COVID-19. Repertoires were generated with immunoSEQ multiplex PCR, while TCRdb's copy carries only in-frame clones and drops some. The sample lists approximately 140,000 clones, approximately 80% occurring once. Sequencing was performed on peripheral blood. The receptor source for this set is a human donor in a cohort sampled during active COVID-19.

The chain carries TRBV4-1 and TRBJ1-1, with 7 bases lining up with TRBD1. CDR1 and CDR2 from the germline V gene are MGHRA and YSYEKL. The CDR3 has 14 amino acids. V gave up 3 bases and J gave up 8 bases; unmatched junction bases: 9. This CDR3 reads CASSQRTGTSEAFF. The CDR3 DNA sequence: TGCGCCAGCAGCCAGAGGACAGGTACGTCGGAAGCTTTCTTT.

The chain has TRBV3-1 (or the pseudogene TRBV3-2) and TRBJ2-7; D not certain. The CDR3 has 13 residues. CDR1 LGHDT and CDR2 YNNKEL come from the germline V gene (reference sequence). Trimming cost V 0 bases and J 2 bases, with 5 bases left between them. The CDR3 sequence is CASSQDRAYEQYF. CDR3 coding DNA: TGTGCCAGCAGCCAAGATCGAGCCTACGAGCAGTACTTC.

The V gene is TRBV27, the J gene TRBJ1-1, with 7 nucleotides matching TRBD1. There are 12 residues in the CDR3. Trimming removed 9 bases from V and 10 bases from J; junction bases left unmatched: 11. Looked up from germline, CDR1 is MNHEY and CDR2 is SMNVEV (reference sequence). The CDR3 sequence: CASGRTGTAAFF. Here the CDR3 DNA reads TGTGCCAGTGGAAGGACCGGGACAGCAGCTTTCTTT.

V gene TRBV3-1 (or the pseudogene TRBV3-2) combines with J gene TRBJ2-3; 7 positions match TRBD2. The germline V gene encodes CDR1 LGHDT and CDR2 YNNKEL (reference sequence). This CDR3 contains 15 residues. The J segment lost 1 base and the V segment lost 1 base, leaving 2 bases of the junction unmatched. The CDR3 DNA sequence: TGTGCCAGCAGCCAAGGGCTAGCGGGCACAGATACGCAGTATTTT. Translation: CASSQGLAGTDTQYF.

The gene calls are TRBV29-1 and TRBJ2-7; 7 bases are shared with TRBD1. Germline loops: CDR1 SQVTM, CDR2 ANQGSEA. V lost 4 bases and J lost 3; bases outside the gene matches: 12. The length of the CDR3 is 15 residues. The CDR3 nucleotides read TGCAGCGTTGTAATCAAGAGGACAGGCGTCTACGAGCAGTACTTC. Translated: CSVVIKRTGVYEQYF.

The chain combines TRBV19 with TRBJ2-2, with 8 nucleotides matching TRBD2. This CDR3 is 14 amino acids long. Germline V gives CDR1 LNHDA, CDR2 SQIVND (reference sequence). V was pared by 5 bases and J by 1 base, with 0 bases of the junction left unmatched. This chain's CDR3 is CASSRGGNTGELFF. In DNA, the CDR3 is TGTGCCAGTAGTCGGGGGGGGAACACCGGGGAGCTGTTTTTT.

The gene calls are TRBV3-1 (or the pseudogene TRBV3-2) and TRBJ2-1; a possible D gene is TRBD2 (5 bases). V lost 1 base to trimming and J lost 2 bases, with 9 bases between them. Germline CDR1 reads LGHDT; CDR2 reads YNNKEL (reference sequence). This CDR3 has 15 residues. CDR3 DNA sequence: TGTGCCAGCAGCCAAGTATCCGGGACCTACAATGAGCAGTTCTTC. This encodes CASSQVSGTYNEQFF.

The V and J genes are TRBV7-9 and TRBJ1-1; D ambiguous. From germline, CDR1 is SEHNR and CDR2 FQNEAQ (reference sequence). V was shortened by 2 bases and J by 4 bases, with 11 bases between the two germline ends. This CDR3 spans 14 amino acids. The CDR3 nucleotides are TGTGCCAGCAGCTTAAACGCGGGGAGCACTGAAGCTTTCTTT. Encoded protein: CASSLNAGSTEAFF.

This chain connects TRBV9 to TRBJ1-6; D is uncertain. CDR3 length: 12 residues. CDR1 and CDR2 (germline): SGDLS, YYNGEE. Deletions cut 0 bases from V and 9 bases from J, with 4 bases between. CDR3 nucleotides: TGTGCCAGCAGCGTAGCCGGTTCACCCCTCCACTTT. It encodes CASSVAGSPLHF.

The V and J genes are TRBV3-1 (or the pseudogene TRBV3-2) and TRBJ2-1, with 14 positions matching TRBD2. This CDR3 is 19 amino acids long. The J segment lost 0 bases and the V segment lost 4 bases, leaving 8 bases of the junction unmatched. The V gene's germline CDR1 is LGHDT and CDR2 YNNKEL (reference sequence). CDR3 nucleotide sequence: TGTGCCAGCAGCCCGGGACTAGCGGGGGCACTTTACTCCTACAATGAGCAGTTCTTC. Its translation is CASSPGLAGALYSYNEQFF.

This clone has just one count. The chain recombines TRBV5-1 with TRBJ2-3; possible D gene TRBD2, 6 bases. The CDR3 runs 15 residues. Germline V gene lookup returns CDR1 SGHRS and CDR2 YFSETQ. The V end was cut by 0 bases, the J end by 7 bases, with 15 bases between. The CDR3 sequence is CASSLAGGSDNTQYF. The CDR3, as DNA: TGCGCCAGCAGCTTGGCAGGAGGGAGTGACAATACGCAGTATTTT. Drawing the rest from reference TRBV5-1 and TRBJ2-3, the complete variable domain is KAGVTQTPRYLIKTRGQQVTLSCSPISGHRSVSWYQQTPGQGLQFLFEYFSETQRNKGNFPGRFSGRQFSNSRSEMNVSTLELGDSALYLCASSLAGGSDNTQYFGPGTRLTVL.